These T cell receptor beta chains were read from a single sample in a study of cytomegalovirus exposure and HLA in healthy donors. Produced via immunoSEQ multiplex PCR; TCRdb's table is partial and in-frame only. The sample carries approximately 180,000 clones, around 70% recorded once. The sequenced sample was PBMCs. All receptors come from a male donor in good health and CMV-seronegative. Each CDR3 is given with its conserved first and last residue. Fields, in order: D gene, J gene, V gene, clone size, CDR3 DNA, CDR3 protein. The D gene is left open where the match is weak. Clone sizes are given selectively: once, few, many, or a class where the clone is expanded.

>-|TRBJ2-5|TRBV5-1|-
TGCGCCAGCAGCTTGACAGGGTCTTTGTTAGAGACCCAGTACTTC
CASSLTGSLLETQYF
>-|TRBJ2-6|TRBV28|-
TGTGCCAGCAGTCGACATCTTTCTGGGGCCAACGTCCTGACTTTC
CASSRHLSGANVLTF
>TRBD1|TRBJ1-1|TRBV6-6|-
TGTGCCAGCAGTTGGGGGACAGGGGGCTATAACACTGAAGCTTTCTTT
CASSWGTGGYNTEAFF
>-|TRBJ1-2|TRBV28|-
TGTGCCAGCTCCCCCCTACAGGGTTTTCTCGGCTACACCTTC
CASSPLQGFLGYTF
>-|TRBJ1-1|TRBV6-6|-
TGTGCCAGCAGTTACGGACAGCTGAACACTGAAGCTTTCTTT
CASSYGQLNTEAFF
>-|TRBJ1-2|TRBV6-5|-
TGTGCCAGCAGTTTCTCAGGCAGGATAAACTATGGCTACACCTTC
CASSFSGRINYGYTF
>TRBD2|TRBJ2-7|TRBV28|once
TGTGCCAGCAGTTGGGTAGCGGGAGTGTCCTACGAGCAGTACTTC
CASSWVAGVSYEQYF
>-|TRBJ1-2|TRBV28|-
TGTGCCAGCACTCGCGGGGGGTTATCTGCTGGCTACACCTTC
CASTRGGLSAGYTF
>TRBD1|TRBJ2-1|TRBV30|-
TGTGCCTGGAGTGCAGGACAGGGCAATGAGCAGTTCTTC
CAWSAGQGNEQFF
>TRBD1|TRBJ1-2|TRBV4-1|few
TGCGCCAGCAGCCAAGATTTGAGGGGGCATGGCTACACCTTC
CASSQDLRGHGYTF
>TRBD1|TRBJ2-2|TRBV27|-
TGTGCCAGCAGTCCCGGGACAGGGAATCCCGGGGAGCTGTTTTTT
CASSPGTGNPGELFF
>-|TRBJ2-1|TRBV6-5|few
TGTGCCAGCAGTCCGACAGTTCTCGGGAGCGATGAGCAGTTCTTC
CASSPTVLGSDEQFF
>-|TRBJ1-5|TRBV30|-
TGTGCCTGGGCCGCGGGAGGGAATCAGCCCCAGCATTTT
CAWAAGGNQPQHF
>TRBD1|TRBJ2-7|TRBV10-3|-
TGTGCCATCAGTGGCCTCTCGACAGGGTCGGGCTCCTACGAGCAGTACTTC
CAISGLSTGSGSYEQYF
>-|TRBJ2-1|TRBV7-2|-
TGTGCCAGCACCAAACTTCCAGGGAATGAGCAGTTCTTC
CASTKLPGNEQFF
>TRBD2|TRBJ2-5|TRBV19|few
TGTGCCAGTACTCCAGCTAGCGGACTACGTGAGCAGTACTTC
CASTPASGLREQYF